Listed here are 19 T cell receptor beta chains from one sample, sequenced in a study of cytomegalovirus exposure and HLA in healthy donors (TCRdb year 2017). Libraries were constructed by the immunoSEQ multiplex PCR assay. For the multiplex PCR, a mixture combining 60 forward primers for TCR Vbeta segments and 13 reverse primers for TCR Jbeta segments was used. The clones in this table, taken by TCRdb from immuneACCESS, are in-frame only. Not every clone is retained; where verified, under half of the shortfall comes from an unresolved V gene, and the cause of the rest is unknown. The sample table lists about 130,000 clones, approximately 80% of them with a count of one. Roughly 2% of the sample lies in the top ten. The sample was PBMCs. Source of these receptors: a man aged 18 to 29 in good health and CMV-seronegative.

This clone was seen a handful of times. The chain employs TRBV7-3 and TRBJ2-2; D is unresolved. CDR1 SGHTA and CDR2 FQGTGA come from the germline V gene. The CDR3 covers 13 residues. Trimming took off 4 bases at V and 4 bases at J, with 7 bases between the two ends. CDR3 sequence: CASSSLSTGELFF. DNA for the CDR3: TGTGCCAGCAGCTCCCTTTCCACCGGGGAGCTGTTTTTT.

Here the CDR3 reads CASGPVTQGSSGANVLTF. Written as DNA, the CDR3 is TGTGCTAGTGGTCCGGTAACCCAGGGTTCTTCTGGGGCCAACGTCCTGACTTTC. J is TRBJ2-6 and V is TRBV12-5; a weak D match, TRBD1 (5 bases). The CDR3 loop spans 18 amino acids. Germline loops: CDR1 LGHNT, CDR2 FRNRAP. Trimming cost V 5 bases and J 1 base, with 18 bases left between them.

This chain joins TRBV25-1 and TRBJ1-1; weak D call: TRBD1 (6 bases). There are 16 residues in the CDR3. Trimming cost V 2 bases and J 7 bases, with 20 bases left between them. Per germline, CDR1 MGHDK and CDR2 SYGVNS. Here the CDR3 DNA reads TGTGCCAGCAGTGAACTAGCCCGGGACACGCTTAGTGAAGCTTTCTTT. Translation gives CASSELARDTLSEAFF.

This chain uses TRBV7-9 with TRBJ2-3; TRBD2 agrees at 12 bases. The length of the CDR3 is 16 residues. Looked up from germline, CDR1 is SEHNR and CDR2 is FQNEAQ (reference sequence). The V gene end was trimmed by 1 base and the J gene end by 5 bases; junction bases not matched to a gene: 4. CDR3 sequence reads: CASSLGASGRVDTQYF. CDR3 bases: TGTGCCAGCAGCTTAGGTGCTAGCGGGAGGGTAGATACGCAGTATTTT.

This chain joins TRBV6-5 and TRBJ2-7; D ambiguous. The CDR3 contains 14 residues. V shed 2 bases and J shed 3 bases, with 11 bases lying between them. The germline V gene encodes CDR1 MNHEY and CDR2 SVGAGI. The CDR3 loop reads CASSYPSTGYEQYF. The CDR3 DNA sequence: TGTGCCAGCAGTTACCCCTCTACGGGCTACGAGCAGTACTTC.

V is TRBV5-6 and J is TRBJ1-2; 7 bases are shared with TRBD1. Trimming at V came to 4 bases and at J to 0 bases, leaving 9 bases not matched to a gene. This CDR3 is 16 amino acids long. Germline V lookup: CDR1 SGHDT, CDR2 YYEEEE. CDR3: CASSRRQGSTNYGYTF. CDR3 sequence (DNA): TGTGCCAGCAGCCGGAGACAGGGAAGTACTAACTATGGCTACACCTTC.

The chain combines TRBV7-9 with TRBJ2-5; 15 nucleotides line up with TRBD2. The J call is in doubt because the DNA end fits TRBJ2-7 better. CDR1 SEHNR and CDR2 FQNEAQ come from the germline V gene (reference sequence). CDR3 length: 16 amino acids. The CDR3: CASSPWTSGREYEQYF. Written as DNA, the CDR3 is TGTGCCAGCAGCCCTTGGACTAGCGGGAGGGAATACGAGCAGTACTTC.

The chain uses TRBV11-1 and TRBJ2-3; 10 nucleotides match TRBD2. V was pared by 1 base and J by 0 bases, with 1 base of the junction left unmatched. CDR1 is SGHAT and CDR2 is FQDESV in the germline V gene (reference sequence). The CDR3 is made up of 16 amino acids. DNA for the CDR3: TGTGCCAGCAGCTTAGTGACTAGCGGGAGCACAGATACGCAGTATTTT. Protein sequence: CASSLVTSGSTDTQYF.

This sequence joins TRBV27 and TRBJ2-5, with 8 positions matching TRBD1. The germline V gene encodes CDR1 MNHEY and CDR2 SMNVEV (reference sequence). There are 15 residues in the CDR3. The V and J ends lost 8 bases and 5 bases, in that order; junction bases with no gene match: 13. The CDR3 sequence: CASGRTGGWWETQYF. The CDR3 region has the DNA TGTGCCAGCGGAAGAACAGGGGGATGGTGGGAGACCCAGTACTTC.

The V gene is TRBV18, the J gene TRBJ1-3; no clear D gene. Trimming removed 4 bases at V and 0 bases at J, with 7 bases between. This CDR3 spans 14 amino acids. The germline gives CDR1 KGHSH, CDR2 LQKENI. The CDR3 region has the DNA TGTGCCAGCTCACAGGCGGCCTCTGGAAACACCATATATTTT. This codes for CASSQAASGNTIYF.

The rearrangement links TRBV5-1 to TRBJ2-1; a weak D match, TRBD2 (5 bases). V was trimmed by 4 bases and J by 10 bases, leaving 12 bases between them. Germline values: CDR1 SGHRS, CDR2 YFSETQ. This CDR3 spans 12 amino acids. This CDR3 is CASSLTSLEQFF. The CDR3 DNA follows: TGCGCCAGCAGCCTCACTAGTCTCGAGCAGTTCTTC.

This chain joins TRBV7-6 and TRBJ2-5, with 12 bases matching TRBD2. This CDR3 has 16 residues. Per the germline V gene, CDR1 is SGHVS and CDR2 is FNYEAQ. Germline trimming cut 1 base from V and 1 base from J; bases unmatched to any gene: 1. CDR3 sequence (DNA): TGTGCCAGCAGCTTAGTGGGACTAGCGGGCCAAGAGACCCAGTACTTC. This gives the protein CASSLVGLAGQETQYF.

The V and J genes are TRBV7-9 and TRBJ2-3; tentative D call: TRBD2 (5 bases). The germline V gene encodes CDR1 SEHNR and CDR2 FQNEAQ (reference sequence). This CDR3 region has 13 residues. V dropped 5 bases and J dropped 6 bases, with 12 bases sitting between them. The DNA of the CDR3 is TGTGCCAGCAGCCCACCTTCGGGGGATACGCAGTATTTT. Translated: CASSPPSGDTQYF.

The chain joins TRBV30 to TRBJ2-1, with TRBD1 matching over 7 bases. Germline assignment: CDR1 GTSNPN and CDR2 SVGIG (reference sequence). Losses at the gene ends were 2 bases for V and 9 bases for J; bases not matched to a gene: 4. The CDR3 length is 12 residues. In nucleotides, the CDR3 is TGTGCCTGGAGTCTGACAGGGAGTGAGCAGTTCTTC. As protein: CAWSLTGSEQFF.

This chain joins TRBV25-1 and TRBJ2-2; no clear D gene. The CDR3 spans 13 residues. Germline-derived CDR1 and CDR2 are MGHDK and SYGVNS. V was cut by 6 bases and J by 3 bases, with 8 bases left in between. Here the CDR3 reads CASRSIDTGELFF. For the CDR3, the DNA is TGTGCCAGCAGATCCATTGACACCGGGGAGCTGTTTTTT.

The chain links TRBV28 to TRBJ1-3; D not resolved. Trimming pared 2 bases from V and 0 bases from J, leaving 17 bases between. The CDR3 is 18 amino acids. From germline, CDR1 is MDHEN and CDR2 SYDVKM. The CDR3 region is CASSLMRAGGYSGNTIYF. CDR3 DNA: TGTGCCAGCAGTTTAATGCGGGCAGGCGGCTACTCTGGAAACACCATATATTTT. The whole variable domain, filled in from reference TRBV28 and TRBJ1-3, reads DVKVTQSSRYLVKRTGEKVFLECVQDMDHENMFWYRQDPGLGLRLIYFSYDVKMKEKGDIPEGYSVSREKKERFSLILESASTNQTSMYLCASSLMRAGGYSGNTIYFGEGSWLTVV.

The chain uses TRBV5-6 and TRBJ1-2, with D uncertain. The germline CDR1 and CDR2 sequences are SGHDT and YYEEEE. CDR3 length equals 14 residues. Trimming shortened V by 0 bases and J by 2 bases, and 8 bases separated the two germline ends. CDR3 sequence reads: CASSLAGVNYGYTF. CDR3 bases: TGTGCCAGCAGCTTGGCCGGGGTAAACTATGGCTACACCTTC.

This chain joins TRBV5-6 and TRBJ1-6; TRBD1 matches 10 bases. Germline V gives CDR1 SGHDT, CDR2 YYEEEE. The CDR3 runs to 14 residues. Trimming at V came to 2 bases and at J to 10 bases, leaving 3 bases not matched to a gene. CDR3 sequence (DNA): TGTGCCAGCAGCTTAGGACAGGGGGGCTCACCCCTCCACTTT. Translation gives CASSLGQGGSPLHF. The complete variable domain, with remaining parts taken from reference TRBV5-6 and TRBJ1-6, reads DAGVTQSPTHLIKTRGQQVTLRCSPKSGHDTVSWYQQALGQGPQFIFQYYEEEERQRGNFPDRFSGHQFPNYSSELNVNALLLGDSALYLCASSLGQGGSPLHFGNGTRLTVT.

The chain carries TRBV27 and TRBJ2-6; TRBD2 aligns across 14 bases. V gave up 6 bases and J gave up 0 bases; unmatched junction bases: 16. Germline CDR1 MNHEY, CDR2 SMNVEV (reference sequence). The CDR3 covers 22 residues. The CDR3 loop reads CASSLRGSGLAGVSSGANVLTF. In nucleotides, the CDR3 is TGTGCCAGCAGCCTCAGGGGGTCGGGACTAGCGGGAGTAAGCTCTGGGGCCAACGTCCTGACTTTC.